A single sample gave rise to the 25 T cell receptor beta chains below, sequenced in a study of shared clonotypes between healthy human individuals. Profiling relied on immunoSEQ multiplex PCR, and the TCRdb table lists in-frame clones only, not all of them. This table has approximately 340,000 clones, around four fifths appearing once. Sequenced: memory CD4+ T cells sorted from blood. Subset noted: CD45RA-negative fraction. The receptors were gathered from a man younger than 45 in good health.

The genes are TRBV10-3 and TRBJ2-3; 8 bases line up with TRBD2. CDR3 length equals 16 residues. V shed 11 bases, J shed 2 bases, and the junction held 15 bases outside the gene matches. Germline CDR1 ENHRY, CDR2 SYGVKD. This CDR3 reads CASLRGVATSTDTQYF. The CDR3 coding sequence is TGTGCCTCCTTGCGGGGGGTTGCCACCTCCACAGATACGCAGTATTTT.

The chain couples TRBV11-2 to TRBJ1-1; D is perhaps TRBD1 (5 bases). The CDR3 has 17 amino acids. Trimming took off 1 base at V and 6 bases at J, with 21 bases between the two ends. Germline V gene data show CDR1 as SGHAT and CDR2 as FQNNGV. CDR3 sequence (DNA): TGTGCCAGCAGCTTAGGTCCCCAACGGGGCACCGGGGCTGAAGCTTTCTTT. Translation gives CASSLGPQRGTGAEAFF.

The J gene is TRBJ2-5, the V gene TRBV9; D remains unclear. CDR1 is SGDLS, CDR2 YYNGEE, per germline. Trimming pared 1 base from V and 1 base from J, leaving 11 bases between. CDR3 length equals 15 residues. DNA of the CDR3: TGTGCCAGCAGCGTATTAGGTGTTCCCCAAGAGACCCAGTACTTC. Translation gives CASSVLGVPQETQYF.

J is TRBJ2-1 and V is TRBV27; either TRBD1 or TRBD2 may supply D (5 bases each). V lost 8 bases and J 4 bases, leaving 12 bases between the germline ends. Germline lookup yields CDR1 MNHEY and CDR2 SMNVEV (reference sequence). The CDR3 is 13 amino acids. The CDR3 bases are TGTGCCAGCTCAGGGAGAGTGTACAATGAGCAGTTCTTC. Encoded protein: CASSGRVYNEQFF.

This clone is a singleton in its sample. This chain links TRBV7-8 with TRBJ1-5; D gene unclear. The V end lost 0 bases, the J end lost 6 bases, and 9 bases lay between the germline ends. There are 14 residues in the CDR3. Germline V gives CDR1 SGHVS, CDR2 FQNEAQ. CDR3 amino acids: CASSLASVLQPQHF. The CDR3 coding sequence is TGTGCCAGCAGCTTAGCGAGTGTTCTTCAGCCCCAGCATTTT.

J is TRBJ1-1 and V is TRBV18, with 7 bases that match TRBD1. There are 15 residues in the CDR3. After removal of 5 bases from V and 1 base from J, the junction contained 7 bases not matched to a gene. Germline loops: CDR1 KGHSH, CDR2 LQKENI. CDR3 in DNA: TGTGCCAGCTCAGACGACAGGGTTTGGAACACTGAAGCTTTCTTT. Its translation: CASSDDRVWNTEAFF.

This chain joins TRBV7-2 and TRBJ2-1; TRBD2 matches 9 bases. The CDR3 length is 14 residues. Germline V CDR1 and CDR2: SGHTA, FQGNSA. The trim removed 7 bases at V and 5 bases at J, leaving 6 bases unmatched. The CDR3 nucleotides read TGTGCCAGCATGGCGGGAGGGTTAGACAATGAGCAGTTCTTC. It specifies CASMAGGLDNEQFF.

This chain connects TRBV10-3 to TRBJ2-7; D could derive from TRBD1 or TRBD2 (6 bases each). The length of the CDR3 is 16 residues. The germline gives CDR1 ENHRY, CDR2 SYGVKD. With 4 bases removed from V and 2 bases from J, the gap between germline ends came to 18 bases. CDR3 sequence: CAISAAEGGRPYEQYF. The DNA of the CDR3 is TGTGCCATCAGTGCCGCCGAGGGGGGTAGACCCTACGAGCAGTACTTC.

This chain joins TRBV5-1 and TRBJ2-2; TRBD1 agrees at 7 bases. The CDR3 spans 17 residues. V was clipped by 4 bases and J by 7 bases; unmatched bases: 16. Germline V gene data show CDR1 as SGHRS and CDR2 as YFSETQ. The CDR3 loop reads CASSRLTGQVRLGELFF. The CDR3 DNA reads as TGCGCCAGCAGCCGCCTCACCGGACAGGTGCGTCTCGGGGAGCTGTTTTTT.

For this clone: Different DNA sequences within this sample yield the same CDR3. The J gene is TRBJ1-1, the V gene TRBV28; D is unresolved. Germline V CDR1 and CDR2: MDHEN, SYDVKM. There are 12 residues in the CDR3. Trimming pared 5 bases from V and 5 bases from J, leaving 9 bases between. DNA for the CDR3: TGTGCCAGCAGTCCCTTGGGGACTGAAGCTTTCTTT. Translated, it gives CASSPLGTEAFF.

The V gene is TRBV11-2, the J gene TRBJ2-7; tentative D call: TRBD1 (5 bases). CDR3 length equals 14 residues. Between the trimmed V and J ends, which lost 6 bases and 4 bases, there was a span of 16 bases. Germline V gives CDR1 SGHAT, CDR2 FQNNGV. The chain's CDR3 is CASSSLRVMYEQYF. CDR3 DNA: TGTGCCAGCAGTTCCCTCAGGGTCATGTACGAGCAGTACTTC. Complete variable domain (other parts from reference TRBV11-2 and TRBJ2-7): EAGVAQSPRYKIIEKRQSVAFWCNPISGHATLYWYQQILGQGPKLLIQFQNNGVVDDSQLPKDRFSAERLKGVDSTLKIQPAKLEDSAVYLCASSSLRVMYEQYFGPGTRLTVT.

CDR3 nucleotides: TGTGCCAGCAGTGTTCTAGCGTTGGGGGAGACCCAGTACTTC. This translates into CASSVLALGETQYF. V and J are TRBV28 and TRBJ2-5; D possibly corresponds to TRBD2 (6 bases). This CDR3 has 14 amino acids. Trimming stripped 5 bases from V and 5 bases from J, with 15 bases between. Germline CDR1 MDHEN, CDR2 SYDVKM.

This sequence joins TRBV9 and TRBJ2-5; 10 bases fit TRBD1. The junction had 6 bases not matched to a gene; V was cut back by 6 bases and J by 1 base. CDR1 SGDLS and CDR2 YYNGEE come from the germline V gene. The CDR3 has 15 amino acids. The DNA of the CDR3 is TGTGCCAGCACCCCCGGGGACAGGGGCCAAGAGACCCAGTACTTC. This translates into CASTPGDRGQETQYF. Supplemented by reference TRBV9 and TRBJ2-5, the full variable domain reads DSGVTQTPKHLITATGQRVTLRCSPRSGDLSVYWYQQSLDQGLQFLIQYYNGEERAKGNILERFSAQQFPDLHSELNLSSLELGDSALYFCASTPGDRGQETQYFGPGTRLLVL.

This clone was recorded once. V gene TRBV14 combines with J gene TRBJ2-5; the D gene is possibly TRBD2 (6 bases). TRBJ2-7 explains the end of the DNA better; the J call may be wrong. CDR3 length equals 14 residues. CDR1 is SGHDN, CDR2 FVKESK, per germline. CDR3 in DNA: TGTGCCAGCAGGGCGGGAACCAAGTGGGACGAGCAGTACTTC. It codes for CASRAGTKWDEQYF.

This clone was counted between two and nine times. The CDR3 loop reads CASRVTGPLGTDTQYF. CDR3 DNA sequence: TGTGCCAGCAGGGTTACAGGGCCGCTAGGCACAGATACGCAGTATTTT. The V gene is TRBV27, the J gene TRBJ2-3, with a tentative D call TRBD1 (6 bases). Trimming removed 6 bases at V and 1 base at J, with 17 bases between. This CDR3 has 16 residues. CDR1 is MNHEY, CDR2 SMNVEV, per germline (reference sequence).

This clone appeared a single time. The same CDR3 can be traced to other DNA sequences in this sample. The chain carries TRBV9 and TRBJ2-2, with TRBD1 matching over 7 bases. Germline trimming cut 4 bases from V and 1 base from J; bases unmatched to any gene: 4. This CDR3 has 15 amino acids. CDR1 SGDLS and CDR2 YYNGEE come from the germline V gene. The DNA of the CDR3 is TGTGCCAGCAGCCCCCGACAGGGGAACACCGGGGAGCTGTTTTTT. Protein: CASSPRQGNTGELFF.

This clone was picked up many times. The rearrangement links TRBV2 to TRBJ1-5; D remains unclear. The CDR3 spans 14 residues. Trimming pared 10 bases from V and 1 base from J, leaving 14 bases between. Looked up from germline, CDR1 is SNHLY and CDR2 is FYNNEI. Written as DNA, the CDR3 is TGTGCCACCAGGTCAGGTTTGAGCAATCAGCCCCAGCATTTT. This codes for CATRSGLSNQPQHF. Full variable domain (rest looked up from reference TRBV2 and TRBJ1-5): EPEVTQTPSHQVTQMGQEVILRCVPISNHLYFYWYRQILGQKVEFLVSFYNNEISEKSEIFDDQFSVERPDGSNFTLKIRSTKLEDSAMYFCATRSGLSNQPQHFGDGTRLSIL.

This clone was counted a few times. The V gene is TRBV4-1, the J gene TRBJ1-4; D gene unclear. CDR3 length: 18 residues. The germline V gene has CDR1 MGHRA and CDR2 YSYEKL. The V end was cut by 2 bases, the J end by 4 bases, with 20 bases between. CDR3 in amino acids: CASSQSPARRFNNEKLFF. In DNA form, the CDR3 reads TGCGCCAGCAGCCAAAGTCCCGCTCGGAGGTTCAATAATGAAAAACTGTTTTTT.

The genes are TRBV29-1 and TRBJ2-3; unclear D gene. In germline, CDR1 is SQVTM, CDR2 ANQGSEA. The V and J ends lost 1 base and 9 bases respectively, with 8 bases between them. The CDR3 covers 11 residues. The CDR3 protein is CSVEVFPTQYF. CDR3 DNA sequence: TGCAGCGTTGAAGTGTTCCCCACGCAGTATTTT.

This rearrangement joins TRBV10-2 to TRBJ1-3, with D unclear. The CDR3 length is 13 residues. Trimming cost V 6 bases and J 0 bases, with 6 bases left between them. Germline V gene sequence: CDR1 WSHSY, CDR2 SAAADI. In DNA form, the CDR3 reads TGCGCCAGCAGGCAGTCCTCTGGAAACACCATATATTTT. It encodes CASRQSSGNTIYF.

As to this clone: A junction boundary mismatches the germline segment, possibly from a read error. The chain recombines TRBV6-4 with TRBJ2-2; D is unresolved. CDR1 is MRHNA, CDR2 SNTAGT, per germline. This CDR3 is 13 amino acids long. The CDR3 coding sequence is TGTGCCAGCAGTAACTCGCCCACCGGGGAGCTGTTTTTT. It translates to CASSNSPTGELFF.

This clone was counted between two and nine times. The rearrangement joins TRBV21-1 to TRBJ2-7; the listed D gene, TRBD2, was not tested against the DNA. TRBV21-1 is a documented pseudogene. This CDR3 comprises 16 residues. CDR3 sequence: CASSNTPGTSCYEQYF. DNA for the CDR3: TGTGCCAGCAGCAACACCCCCGGGACTAGCTGCTACGAGCAGTACTTC.

The rearrangement uses TRBV7-2 and TRBJ1-1; D not certain. Germline loops: CDR1 SGHTA, CDR2 FQGNSA. This CDR3 contains 12 residues. V gave up 6 bases and J gave up 0 bases, with 5 bases separating them. For the CDR3, the DNA is TGTGCCAGCAGTTACATGAACACTGAAGCTTTCTTT. Translated, it gives CASSYMNTEAFF.

The rearrangement uses TRBV7-8 and TRBJ2-7, with 12 bases matching TRBD2. This CDR3 is built from 15 residues. The germline gives CDR1 SGHVS, CDR2 FQNEAQ. J was trimmed by 3 bases and V by 5 bases; bases with no gene match: 5. CDR3 protein: CASSPTSGSFYEQYF. CDR3 DNA sequence: TGTGCCAGCAGCCCGACTAGCGGGAGTTTCTACGAGCAGTACTTC.

This clone was recorded a few times. V gene TRBV28 combines with J gene TRBJ1-3; D is undetermined. This CDR3 region has 12 residues. CDR1 is MDHEN and CDR2 is SYDVKM in the germline V gene. V was pared by 2 bases and J by 4 bases, with 3 bases between. The chain's CDR3 is CASSLLGNTIYF. The CDR3, as DNA: TGTGCCAGCAGTTTACTCGGAAACACCATATATTTT.